This note documents a single TCR beta chain sequence. Its specificity is not known. These data come from a study of post-analysis software for immune sequencing data. Study conclusions and caveats: Controls showed lower frequencies than patients for a handful of TRBV segments, and TRBV5-6, TRBV5-1 and TRBV20-1 were among these.

The authors incorporated unique molecular identifiers into the TCR beta cDNA libraries. TCRdb reanalysed the PCR reads using MiXCR and keeps one entry per CDR3 protein. Found here are some 890,000 distinct CDR3 sequences, roughly 50% of them singletons; the top ten hold 4.6%. V lost 1 base and J lost 5; bases outside the gene matches: 12. Germline V gene data show CDR1 as LGHNA and CDR2 as YNFKEQ. CDR3 size: 17 residues. The chain has TRBV4-2 and TRBJ2-3, with 7 bases aligning to TRBD2. This receptor was identified in a girl between 10 and 17 years old with multiple sclerosis. Sequenced sample: blood. The CDR3 reads CASSQVPLAGRGDTQYF. The CDR3 DNA is TGTGCCAGCAGCCAAGTCCCACTAGCTGGGAGGGGAGATACGCAGTATTTT.